This T cell receptor (beta chain) was retrieved from a study of control samples from healthy donors and cancer patients. Assay used: immunoSEQ multiplex PCR; TCRdb lists only in-frame clones, some missing. In the table there are 150,000 or so clones, roughly 94% of which are singletons. Comments on this clone: A read error may produce the germline difference seen at one junction end.

Material: PBMCs. The origin of this receptor is a man in his 60s with colorectal cancer.

The chain's CDR3 is CATRDRSTMRDF. As DNA, the CDR3 is TGTGCCACCAGGGACAGATCGACGATGAGGGACTTC. The V gene is TRBV24-1, the J gene TRBJ2-7, with D maybe TRBD1 (6 bases). The germline gives CDR1 KGHDR, CDR2 SFDVKD. This CDR3 region has 12 residues.